The 31 T cell receptor beta chains below come from one sample, sequenced in a study of blood T cell repertoires in COVID-19. Sequencing used immunoSEQ multiplex PCR; TCRdb keeps in-frame clones, though not all of them. The table lists approximately 300,000 clones, about nine tenths of them singletons. The source material was peripheral blood. Receptors were obtained from a woman in her thirties with COVID-19, enrolled during active disease.

This chain links TRBV6-5 with TRBJ2-5; no firm D call. Trimming left V 0 bases short and J 2 bases short, with 10 bases between. The CDR3 covers 15 residues. Germline-derived CDR1 and CDR2 are MNHEY and SVGAGI. In DNA form, the CDR3 reads TGTGCCAGCAGTTACTCGAGCGCTAGACAAGAGACCCAGTACTTC. Its protein product is CASSYSSARQETQYF.

This clone was recorded at least ten times. V gene TRBV6-4 combines with J gene TRBJ2-1, with TRBD2 matching over 9 bases. The V segment lost 4 bases and the J segment 5 bases; nucleotides outside the gene matches: 0. CDR1 and CDR2 (germline): MRHNA, SNTAGT. This CDR3 region has 13 residues. CDR3 bases: TGTGCCAGCAGTGGGACTAGCGACAATGAGCAGTTCTTC. Its protein is CASSGTSDNEQFF.

Note on this clone: Relative to the germline gene, one junction end is altered; a read error may explain this. This rearrangement joins TRBV5-4 to TRBJ2-3, with D possibly being TRBD2 (5 bases). The V gene's germline CDR1 is SGHNT and CDR2 YYREEE (reference sequence). This CDR3 comprises 14 residues. CDR3 amino acids: CASGLRFGADTQYF. The CDR3 region has the DNA TGTGCCAGCGGCTTGCGGTTCGGGGCAGATACGCAGTATTTT.

The V gene is TRBV5-5, the J gene TRBJ1-1; the D gene is possibly TRBD1 (6 bases). Germline V CDR1 and CDR2: SGHKS, YYEKEE (reference sequence). The V end lost 3 bases, the J end lost 6 bases, and 9 bases lay between the germline ends. There are 12 residues in the CDR3. DNA of the CDR3: TGTGCCAGCAGCTCAACAGGGCCTGAAGCTTTCTTT. Its protein product is CASSSTGPEAFF.

DNA of the CDR3: TGCGCCAGCAGCTTGGACCCGGGGAGAGCCTACGAGCAGTACTTC. It yields the protein CASSLDPGRAYEQYF. This chain uses TRBV5-1 with TRBJ2-7, with a tentative D call TRBD2 (5 bases). The ends were cut back, 0 bases at V and 2 bases at J, with 12 bases in the middle. The CDR3 is made up of 15 amino acids. The germline V gene encodes CDR1 SGHRS and CDR2 YFSETQ.

This chain connects TRBV28 to TRBJ1-5, with D perhaps TRBD1 (5 bases). V gave up 3 bases and J gave up 7 bases, with 10 bases separating them. CDR1 and CDR2 (germline): MDHEN, SYDVKM. CDR3 size: 13 residues. The CDR3 reads CASSLQGQQPQHF. The CDR3 nucleotides read TGTGCCAGCAGTTTGCAGGGCCAGCAGCCCCAGCATTTT. The complete variable domain, with remaining parts taken from reference TRBV28 and TRBJ1-5, reads DVKVTQSSRYLVKRTGEKVFLECVQDMDHENMFWYRQDPGLGLRLIYFSYDVKMKEKGDIPEGYSVSREKKERFSLILESASTNQTSMYLCASSLQGQQPQHFGDGTRLSIL.

This chain links TRBV19 with TRBJ1-1, with a possible D match to TRBD1 (6 bases). The V end was cut by 3 bases, the J end by 4 bases, with 9 bases between. This CDR3 contains 13 residues. Germline V gives CDR1 LNHDA, CDR2 SQIVND (reference sequence). CDR3 amino acids: CASSIQGSTEAFF. The DNA of the CDR3 is TGTGCCAGTAGTATCCAGGGGAGCACTGAAGCTTTCTTT. The whole variable domain, remainder taken from reference TRBV19 and TRBJ1-1, is DGGITQSPKYLFRKEGQNVTLSCEQNLNHDAMYWYRQDPGQGLRLIYYSQIVNDFQKGDIAEGYSVSREKKESFPLTVTSAQKNPTAFYLCASSIQGSTEAFFGQGTRLTVV.

This clone came up a few times. The chain is built from TRBV28 and TRBJ1-6; 8 bases agree with TRBD1. The germline CDR1 and CDR2 sequences are MDHEN and SYDVKM. V was pared by 4 bases and J by 7 bases, with 6 bases of the junction left unmatched. CDR3 length equals 15 residues. CDR3 residues: CASSSGTGPNSPLHF. For the CDR3, the DNA is TGTGCCAGCAGTTCGGGGACAGGCCCGAATTCACCCCTCCACTTT.

The V call is TRBV14, the J call TRBJ2-7; a possible D gene is TRBD2 (6 bases). The CDR3 consists of 15 residues. Per the germline V gene, CDR1 is SGHDN and CDR2 is FVKESK. Trimming stripped 0 bases from V and 2 bases from J, with 11 bases between. The CDR3 nucleotides are TGTGCCAGCAGCCAAGATGAGGGGAGGACCTACGAGCAGTACTTC. Protein: CASSQDEGRTYEQYF.

The CDR3 spells CATSDAGPNTEAFF. The CDR3, as DNA: TGTGCCACCAGTGATGCTGGGCCGAACACTGAAGCTTTCTTT. The chain links TRBV24-1 to TRBJ1-1, with D unresolved. CDR1 and CDR2 (germline): KGHDR, SFDVKD. Trimming took off 3 bases at V and 1 base at J, with 8 bases between the two ends. This CDR3 is 14 amino acids long.

The CDR3 DNA sequence: TGTGCCAGCAGCCTGCCAGGGGCAGGGGGAAATGAAAAACTGTTTTTT. Protein: CASSLPGAGGNEKLFF. This chain connects TRBV7-8 to TRBJ1-4; 7 bases map to TRBD1. CDR3 length: 16 amino acids. V lost 5 bases and J lost 5; bases outside the gene matches: 11. The V gene's germline CDR1 is SGHVS and CDR2 FQNEAQ.

The V call is TRBV7-9, the J call TRBJ2-2; D not resolved. The V and J ends lost 5 bases and 6 bases respectively, with 19 bases between them. This CDR3 comprises 16 residues. Germline CDR1 reads SEHNR; CDR2 reads FQNEAQ (reference sequence). CDR3 in amino acids: CASSPSLLQNPGELFF. The CDR3 DNA is TGTGCCAGCAGCCCGTCCCTCTTACAAAACCCCGGGGAGCTGTTTTTT.

This clone was seen a handful of times. The rearrangement links TRBV9 to TRBJ1-5; 9 bases align to TRBD1. CDR1 and CDR2 (germline): SGDLS, YYNGEE. The ends lost 3 bases at V and 0 bases at J; junction bases unmatched: 25. The CDR3 sequence is 23 residues long. The CDR3 spells CASSEAPGQGPEVLQISNQPQHF. DNA for the CDR3: TGTGCCAGCAGCGAAGCTCCGGGACAGGGACCAGAAGTTTTACAGATTAGCAATCAGCCCCAGCATTTT.

The rearrangement joins TRBV7-9 to TRBJ1-5, with D possibly matching TRBD1 (5 bases). The CDR3 has 13 amino acids. The germline CDR1 and CDR2 sequences are SEHNR and FQNEAQ (reference sequence). V was shortened by 1 base and J by 11 bases, with 12 bases between the two germline ends. CDR3 sequence: CASSLGGAFAQHF. CDR3 bases: TGTGCCAGCAGCTTAGGTGGGGCCTTCGCCCAGCATTTT.

The chain carries TRBV28 and TRBJ2-7, with unresolved D. Germline CDR1 MDHEN, CDR2 SYDVKM. V lost 8 bases and J lost 1, with 6 bases in between. The CDR3 is made up of 11 amino acids. Written as DNA, the CDR3 is TGTGCCAGCGCGAGATCCTACGAGCAGTACTTC. The encoded protein is CASARSYEQYF.

The V gene is TRBV6-5, the J gene TRBJ1-5; D perhaps matches TRBD1 (6 bases). V lost 11 bases and J lost 4, with 15 bases in between. Looked up from germline, CDR1 is MNHEY and CDR2 is SVGAGI. The CDR3 runs 13 residues. CDR3 in amino acids: CACSGTRNQPQHF. The CDR3 DNA sequence: TGTGCCTGCTCCGGGACAAGAAATCAGCCCCAGCATTTT.

This chain links TRBV9 with TRBJ2-2, with D tentatively TRBD2 (6 bases). Germline V gene sequence: CDR1 SGDLS, CDR2 YYNGEE. V lost 2 bases and J lost 3, with 11 bases in between. The CDR3 is 15 residues long. The CDR3 is CASSVRGDDTGELFF. CDR3 DNA sequence: TGTGCCAGCAGCGTCCGCGGGGATGACACCGGGGAGCTGTTTTTT.

This chain joins TRBV19 and TRBJ1-4, with 8 bases that match TRBD1. The CDR3 has 14 residues. V lost 11 bases, J lost 3 bases, and 8 bases stayed unmatched. Germline CDR1 reads LNHDA; CDR2 reads SQIVND (reference sequence). The CDR3 spells CASRQGIANEKLFF. The CDR3 region has the DNA TGTGCCTCCCGACAGGGGATCGCTAATGAAAAACTGTTTTTT.

The V gene is TRBV4-1, the J gene TRBJ1-4, with TRBD1 as a possible D gene (6 bases). Germline-derived CDR1 and CDR2 are MGHRA and YSYEKL. This CDR3 has 15 residues. Trimming cost V 1 base and J 8 bases, with 14 bases left between them. CDR3 nucleotides: TGCGCCAGCAGCCAAGGGGGGACATCCCCCGAAAAACTGTTTTTT. This sequence encodes CASSQGGTSPEKLFF.

In its sample, this clone was seen a few times. The rearrangement uses TRBV28 and TRBJ2-2; 8 bases align to TRBD2. The ends lost 2 bases at V and 5 bases at J; junction bases unmatched: 1. This CDR3 spans 14 amino acids. Germline V gene lookup returns CDR1 MDHEN and CDR2 SYDVKM. Here the CDR3 reads CASSLTGGTGELFF. The DNA of the CDR3 is TGTGCCAGCAGTTTAACGGGAGGGACCGGGGAGCTGTTTTTT.

V usage is TRBV12-5 and J usage is TRBJ2-7; D possibly corresponds to TRBD1 (5 bases). Looked up from germline, CDR1 is LGHNT and CDR2 is FRNRAP. V gave up 8 bases and J gave up 1 base, with 12 bases separating them. The CDR3 totals 13 residues. In DNA, the CDR3 is TGTGCTAGTTCGACAGAACTTTCCTACGAGCAGTACTTC. Its translation: CASSTELSYEQYF.

The rearrangement uses TRBV11-2 and TRBJ1-1, with TRBD1 as a possible D gene (6 bases). Trimming removed 3 bases at V and 1 base at J, with 12 bases between. The germline V gene encodes CDR1 SGHAT and CDR2 FQNNGV. This CDR3 has 15 amino acids. CDR3 sequence: CASSFRPRGNTEAFF. CDR3 bases: TGTGCCAGCAGCTTTAGACCCAGGGGGAACACTGAAGCTTTCTTT.

CDR3 in amino acids: CASSTQGEGEKLFF. The CDR3 DNA reads TGTGCCAGTAGTACCCAGGGGGAAGGAGAAAAACTGTTTTTT. This chain uses TRBV19 with TRBJ1-4, with TRBD1 matching 7 bases. The CDR3 has 14 amino acids. V gave up 4 bases and J gave up 8 bases; unmatched junction bases: 7. The germline V gene has CDR1 LNHDA and CDR2 SQIVND (reference sequence). Variable domain in full (rest from reference TRBV19 and TRBJ1-4): DGGITQSPKYLFRKEGQNVTLSCEQNLNHDAMYWYRQDPGQGLRLIYYSQIVNDFQKGDIAEGYSVSREKKESFPLTVTSAQKNPTAFYLCASSTQGEGEKLFFGSGTQLSVL.

The chain couples TRBV27 to TRBJ2-1; possible D gene TRBD2, 6 bases. Deletions cut 6 bases from V and 5 bases from J, with 20 bases between. Germline CDR1 and CDR2: MNHEY and SMNVEV (reference sequence). The CDR3 totals 16 residues. The CDR3 nucleotides are TGTGCCAGCAGGCCAAGCGGGTGGCGGGACGACAATGAGCAGTTCTTC. Its translation: CASRPSGWRDDNEQFF.

The chain recombines TRBV6-5 with TRBJ1-1; D may be TRBD1 (6 bases). V shed 6 bases and J shed 6 bases, with 11 bases lying between them. CDR1 and CDR2 from the germline V gene are MNHEY and SVGAGI. The CDR3 spans 12 residues. The CDR3 nucleotides are TGTGCCAGCAGGAGGGGGACGGCTGAAGCTTTCTTT. Its protein product is CASRRGTAEAFF.

CDR3 in amino acids: CASRPGWNQPQHF. The CDR3 DNA reads TGTGCCAGTAGGCCCGGTTGGAATCAGCCCCAGCATTTT. This rearrangement joins TRBV19 to TRBJ1-5; no reliable D call. The CDR3 loop spans 13 amino acids. V lost 6 bases and J 4 bases, leaving 10 bases between the germline ends. Germline CDR1 reads LNHDA; CDR2 reads SQIVND (reference sequence).

The sample holds a few counts of this clone. V and J are TRBV6-5 and TRBJ2-7, with TRBD2 identical over 7 bases. The CDR3 totals 13 residues. Per the germline V gene, CDR1 is MNHEY and CDR2 is SVGAGI. V gave up 8 bases and J gave up 2 bases; unmatched junction bases: 6. This CDR3 is CASGPSGPYEQYF. CDR3 DNA: TGTGCCAGCGGTCCTAGCGGACCCTACGAGCAGTACTTC.

The rearrangement joins TRBV23-1 to TRBJ1-1; 8 bases align to TRBD1. TRBV23-1 is given ORF status, its function remaining uncertain. The CDR3 totals 16 residues. J gave up 5 bases and V 0 bases, and 8 bases lay outside the gene matches. As DNA, the CDR3 is TGCGCCAGCAGTCAATCGTTAACCGGACAGGGTACTGAAGCTTTCTTT. It encodes CASSQSLTGQGTEAFF.

The rearrangement uses TRBV2 and TRBJ2-3; TRBD2 agrees at 9 bases. The J segment lost 3 bases and the V segment lost 1 base, leaving 2 bases of the junction unmatched. CDR3 length: 15 amino acids. Per the germline V gene, CDR1 is SNHLY and CDR2 is FYNNEI. The CDR3 sequence: CASSEGLADTDTQYF. DNA for the CDR3: TGTGCCAGCAGTGAAGGACTAGCGGATACAGATACGCAGTATTTT. Full variable domain (outside the CDR3, taken from reference TRBV2 and TRBJ2-3): EPEVTQTPSHQVTQMGQEVILRCVPISNHLYFYWYRQILGQKVEFLVSFYNNEISEKSEIFDDQFSVERPDGSNFTLKIRSTKLEDSAMYFCASSEGLADTDTQYFGPGTRLTVL.

This rearrangement joins TRBV3-1 (or the pseudogene TRBV3-2) to TRBJ2-7; 12 nucleotides line up with TRBD2. Germline CDR1 and CDR2: LGHDT and YNNKEL (reference sequence). The CDR3 spans 15 residues. Germline trimming cut 4 bases from V and 7 bases from J; bases unmatched to any gene: 8. The CDR3 is CASSPSSGREGEQYF. CDR3 coding DNA: TGTGCCAGCAGCCCTTCTAGCGGGAGGGAGGGAGAGCAGTACTTC.

J is TRBJ2-7 and V is TRBV27, with D uncertain. Trimming removed 8 bases at V and 2 bases at J, with 10 bases between. CDR1 and CDR2 from the germline V gene are MNHEY and SMNVEV (reference sequence). The CDR3 has 12 residues. The CDR3 coding sequence is TGTGCCAGCTTCCGGAGCCCCTACGAGCAGTACTTC. This codes for CASFRSPYEQYF.